Presented here are 11 T cell receptor beta chains from one specimen sequenced in a study of PD-1 blockade in classical Hodgkin lymphoma. All the patients suffered relapse after autologous stem cell transplantation, and brentuximab vedotin exposure differed. It was by magnetic negative selection that CD4+ T cells were purified from thawed PBMCs. Generated by immunoSEQ multiplex PCR, the TCRdb table keeps only in-frame clones and is missing some. The repertoire holds 30,000 to 40,000 clones, 75% to 95% seen once, with more than 0.2% in the top ten. The sequencing here drew on CD4+ T cells from blood, taken at baseline. The receptors shown here come from a human donor with classical Hodgkin lymphoma.

This chain uses TRBV19 with TRBJ2-7; D perhaps matches TRBD2 (5 bases). The CDR3 contains 14 residues. The V end lost 5 bases, the J end lost 3 bases, and 14 bases lay between the germline ends. Germline assignment: CDR1 LNHDA and CDR2 SQIVND (reference sequence). CDR3 in amino acids: CASSAAGGGYEQYF. CDR3 DNA: TGTGCCAGTAGTGCGGCAGGAGGAGGCTACGAGCAGTACTTC.

This chain uses TRBV11-2 with TRBJ2-4, with TRBD1 matching over 7 bases. With 5 bases clipped from V and 1 base from J, the junction kept 5 bases outside the gene matches. There are 15 residues in the CDR3. Germline loops: CDR1 SGHAT, CDR2 FQNNGV. CDR3 loop: CASSHRGSAKNIQYF. For the CDR3, the DNA is TGTGCCAGCAGCCACAGGGGCTCGGCCAAAAACATTCAGTACTTC. Filled out from reference TRBV11-2 and TRBJ2-4, the complete variable domain reads EAGVAQSPRYKIIEKRQSVAFWCNPISGHATLYWYQQILGQGPKLLIQFQNNGVVDDSQLPKDRFSAERLKGVDSTLKIQPAKLEDSAVYLCASSHRGSAKNIQYFGAGTRLSVL.

The rearrangement links TRBV18 to TRBJ2-7; 12 bases are shared with TRBD1. Germline V gene lookup returns CDR1 KGHSH and CDR2 LQKENI. Trimming took 3 bases from V and 4 from J; bases not matched to a gene: 1. CDR3 length: 14 residues. CDR3 sequence: CASSPGQGAYEQYF. The DNA for the CDR3 is TGTGCCAGCTCACCGGGACAGGGGGCTTACGAGCAGTACTTC.

As DNA, the CDR3 is TGTGCCATCAGTGAGAGCTCTGGAAACACCATATATTTT. Translation: CAISESSGNTIYF. V gene TRBV10-3 combines with J gene TRBJ1-3; D ambiguous. Trimming took 2 bases from V and 0 from J, leaving 2 bases between them. Germline CDR1 reads ENHRY; CDR2 reads SYGVKD. CDR3 length: 13 residues.

This chain uses TRBV5-1 with TRBJ2-1, with 10 bases fitting TRBD2. V was pared by 1 base and J by 3 bases, with 1 base of the junction left unmatched. This CDR3 spans 15 amino acids. Germline assignment: CDR1 SGHRS and CDR2 YFSETQ. This chain's CDR3 is CASSLLAGDYNEQFF. The CDR3 DNA follows: TGCGCCAGCAGCTTGCTAGCGGGAGACTACAATGAGCAGTTCTTC.

This chain connects TRBV28 to TRBJ1-2; 7 nucleotides agree with TRBD1. Germline V gene sequence: CDR1 MDHEN, CDR2 SYDVKM. CDR3 length equals 15 residues. With V trimmed by 7 bases and J by 2 bases, 10 bases remained unmatched. CDR3 sequence (DNA): TGTGCCAGCACCTTAGGGACAGTGCGGAACTATGGCTACACCTTC. Translation gives CASTLGTVRNYGYTF.

The gene calls are TRBV18 and TRBJ2-1; 7 nucleotides line up with TRBD1. After removal of 4 bases from V and 10 bases from J, the junction contained 10 bases not matched to a gene. The CDR3 length is 14 residues. Per germline, CDR1 KGHSH and CDR2 LQKENI. CDR3 in DNA: TGTGCCAGCTCACATAAGAGAGGGGGCGGAGAGCAGTTCTTC. It codes for CASSHKRGGGEQFF.

The genes are TRBV9 and TRBJ1-6, with a tentative D call TRBD1 (5 bases). The CDR3 spans 17 residues. The germline gives CDR1 SGDLS, CDR2 YYNGEE. Between the trimmed V and J ends, which lost 0 bases and 4 bases, there was a span of 14 bases. The CDR3 nucleotides read TGTGCCAGCAGCGTAGCTCCCGATGGGGGATATAATTCACCCCTCCACTTT. Translated, it gives CASSVAPDGGYNSPLHF.

This clone was seen only a few times. The chain recombines TRBV25-1 with TRBJ2-7, with D possibly TRBD2 on 5 matching bases. CDR3 size: 13 residues. With 5 bases removed from V and 2 bases from J, the gap between germline ends came to 10 bases. The germline CDR1 and CDR2 sequences are MGHDK and SYGVNS. The CDR3 coding sequence is TGTGCCAGCAGTCGAGGACTCACCTACGAGCAGTACTTC. This encodes CASSRGLTYEQYF.

This sequence joins TRBV6-5 and TRBJ2-7, with 8 bases lining up with TRBD1. Germline lookup yields CDR1 MNHEY and CDR2 SVGAGI. The CDR3 is 14 residues long. Losses at the gene ends were 6 bases for V and 4 bases for J; bases not matched to a gene: 8. CDR3 DNA sequence: TGTGCCAGCAGCACCGGGACAGGAATTTACGAGCAGTACTTC. Protein: CASSTGTGIYEQYF.

This clone was counted once. The V and J genes are TRBV6-6 and TRBJ1-2; the match to TRBD1 covers 10 bases. The CDR3 extends over 16 amino acids. The germline V gene encodes CDR1 MNHNY and CDR2 SVGAGI (reference sequence). Unmatched junction bases numbered 10, after V lost 5 bases and J lost 4 bases. CDR3 in DNA: TGTGCCAGCAGTACGGAGGACAGGGGGGGGGTCTATGGCTACACCTTC. Amino acid sequence: CASSTEDRGGVYGYTF.